Listed below are T cell receptor beta chains from one sample, sequenced in a study of STAT5B mutations in CD4+ large granular lymphocyte leukemia. Assay: immunoSEQ multiplex PCR; the TCRdb copy retains only in-frame clones and omits some. Of several thousand clones listed, more than 70% are singletons. The sample was PBMCs. These receptors all come from a woman aged 55-75 years with CD4+ T-cell large granular lymphocyte leukemia. Both conserved end residues are part of each CDR3. Each record gives: clone size, V gene, J gene, D gene, CDR3 DNA, CDR3 protein. D genes are given only for firm matches. Clone sizes are given selectively: once, few, many, or a class where the clone is expanded.

>-|TRBV19|TRBJ2-4|-
TGTGCCAGTAGTATTCAGGCGAGGGCCCAAAACATTCAGTACTTC
CASSIQARAQNIQYF
>-|TRBV5-1|TRBJ1-1|-
TGCGCCAGCAGCCGAGGAGGAACAAACACTGAAGCTTTCTTT
CASSRGGTNTEAFF
>-|TRBV7-9|TRBJ2-1|-
TGTGCCAGCAGCCAGCCGGGACTGGCGGACAATGAGCAGTTCTTC
CASSQPGLADNEQFF
>-|TRBV28|TRBJ1-1|-
TGTGCCAGCAGGCCCGTGGGGCAGAACACTGAAGCTTTCTTT
CASRPVGQNTEAFF
>-|TRBV4-3|TRBJ2-1|TRBD2
TGCGCCAGCAGCCAAGGGCGGGAGGGGGCAAATGAGCAGTTCTTC
CASSQGREGANEQFF
>-|TRBV5-6|TRBJ1-5|-
TGTGCCAGCAGCTTGAGCGGGAGGCAGCCCCAGCATTTT
CASSLSGRQPQHF
>-|TRBV15|TRBJ1-5|-
TGTGCCACCAGCAGAGATTTGATTGAGCCCCAGCATTTT
CATSRDLIEPQHF
>-|TRBV15|TRBJ2-5|-
TGTGCCACCAGCAGAGTAGTAGGGGGCGGGGGAGTAGAGACCCAGTACTTC
CATSRVVGGGGVETQYF
>-|TRBV9|TRBJ1-2|-
TGTGCCAGCAGGGGCCTGCCTAACTATGGCTACACCTTC
CASRGLPNYGYTF
>once|TRBV6-5|TRBJ1-2|TRBD1
TGTGCCAGCAGCAGGGACAGGGACTACTATGGCTACACCTTC
CASSRDRDYYGYTF
>-|TRBV15|TRBJ2-6|-
TGTGCCACCAGCAGTGCACTTAAAGCGACAGGCCACGGCAACGTCCTGACTTTC
CATSSALKATGHGNVLTF
>-|TRBV27|TRBJ2-5|-
TGTGCCAGCAGTTTTTTCCTACGGGAGGAGACCCAGTACTTC
CASSFFLREETQYF
>-|TRBV11-3|TRBJ2-7|TRBD1
TGTGCCAGCAGCACAGGGACAGGGCTACCTGAAGCGGGCAAATACGAGCAGTACTTC
CASSTGTGLPEAGKYEQYF
>-|TRBV25-1|TRBJ2-3|TRBD2
TGTGCCAGCACCCCCGGGACTAGCGGGAGCACAGATACGCAGTATTTT
CASTPGTSGSTDTQYF
>-|TRBV10-1|TRBJ2-6|-
TGCGCCAGCAGAAGGTCACGGGGCGACTCTGGGGCCAACGTCCTGACTTTC
CASRRSRGDSGANVLTF
>-|TRBV5-1|TRBJ2-2|TRBD2
TGCGCCAGCAGCTCTAGCGGGGGAAAGGCCGGGGAGCTGTTTTTT
CASSSSGGKAGELFF
>-|TRBV30|TRBJ1-1|-
TGTGCCTGGAGTGGCCTTGGGGACCTGAACACTGAAGCTTTCTTT
CAWSGLGDLNTEAFF
>-|TRBV5-6|TRBJ1-4|-
TGTGCCAGCAGCTTGGGCCTGTCAGAGACTAATGAAAAACTGTTTTTT
CASSLGLSETNEKLFF
>-|TRBV19|TRBJ1-5|-
TGTGCCAGTAGGCCAGGCAATCAGCCCCAGCATTTT
CASRPGNQPQHF
>-|TRBV7-9|TRBJ2-5|TRBD1
TGTGCCAGCAGCCCCGGGACAGAACAAGAGACCCAGTACTTC
CASSPGTEQETQYF
>-|TRBV27|TRBJ2-6|-
TGTGCCAGCAAAATAAAGGACTCTGGGGCCAACGTCCTGACTTTC
CASKIKDSGANVLTF
>-|TRBV5-1|TRBJ1-2|-
TGCGCCAGCAGCTTGGGGCAGAACTATGGCTACACCTTC
CASSLGQNYGYTF
>few|TRBV2|TRBJ2-7|-
TGTGCCAGCACCCCGATGGGACTCTACGAGCAGTACTTC
CASTPMGLYEQYF
>-|TRBV19|TRBJ2-6|-
TGTGCCAGTAGTATAGGGGTGGGGTTAGGGGCCAACGTCCTGACTTTC
CASSIGVGLGANVLTF
>-|TRBV14|TRBJ2-7|-
TGTGCCAGCAGCCAAGATGGCATGAACACACGGGAGCAGTACTTC
CASSQDGMNTREQYF
>-|TRBV2|TRBJ1-4|TRBD1
TGTGCCAGCAGTGGACAGGGAATCGAAAAACTGTTTTTT
CASSGQGIEKLFF
>-|TRBV30|TRBJ2-5|-
TGTGCCTGGGGCCCGGACGGGACCCAGTACTTC
CAWGPDGTQYF
>-|TRBV7-8|TRBJ1-5|-
TGTGCCAGCAGCTTAGCGGGTCAGCCCCAGCATTTT
CASSLAGQPQHF
>-|TRBV12-5|TRBJ1-1|-
TGTGCTAGTGGGGGAGTCAGCGAAGAAGCTTTCTTT
CASGGVSEEAFF
>-|TRBV7-2|TRBJ2-7|TRBD1
TGTGCCAGCAGCCCAGGGGGATTATCCTACGAGCAGTACTTC
CASSPGGLSYEQYF
>few|TRBV7-9|TRBJ1-5|TRBD1
TGTGCCAGCAGCTTAGGGGACAGCTCTCTTGACAATCAGCCCCAGCATTTT
CASSLGDSSLDNQPQHF
>-|TRBV4-3|TRBJ2-7|-
TGCGCCAGCAGCCAAGCTGTAATCCCTACCTACGAGCAGTACTTC
CASSQAVIPTYEQYF
>-|TRBV11-2|TRBJ2-7|-
TGTGCCAGCAGCTTAGGGAGCTCCTACGAGCAGTACTTC
CASSLGSSYEQYF
>once|TRBV19|TRBJ1-5|TRBD1
TGTGCCAGTAGTATAGATCCAGGGGGCGTCAATCAGCCCCAGCATTTT
CASSIDPGGVNQPQHF
>few|TRBV11-2|TRBJ1-5|-
TGTGCCAGCAGCTTGCACAGCTTCAATCAGCCCCAGCATTTT
CASSLHSFNQPQHF
>-|TRBV7-6|TRBJ2-7|TRBD2
TGTGCCAGCAGCTCCCGACTAGCGGGGTACCACGAGCAGTACTTC
CASSSRLAGYHEQYF
>-|TRBV7-2|TRBJ2-4|TRBD1
TGTGCCAGCAGCTTAGGAGGGGGCGGAATCAACATTCAGTACTTC
CASSLGGGGINIQYF
>-|TRBV4-1|TRBJ2-6|TRBD1
TGCGCCAGCAGCCTAACAGGGGTAACTGGGGCCAACGTCCTGACTTTC
CASSLTGVTGANVLTF
>few|TRBV28|TRBJ2-7|-
TGTGCCAGCAGTTTAAGTAGGGCAGGGTCCTACGAGCAGTACTTC
CASSLSRAGSYEQYF
>-|TRBV6-1|TRBJ1-2|TRBD1
TGTGCCAGCAGTACCCTCCGGGACAGGGAGGATGGCTACACCTTC
CASSTLRDREDGYTF
>-|TRBV27|TRBJ2-1|-
TGTGCCAGCAAAGGAGGCGTGAGCTCCTACAATGAGCAGTTCTTC
CASKGGVSSYNEQFF
>few|TRBV7-9|TRBJ1-4|-
TGTGCCAGCAGCCGGGGCCGGGAAAAACTGTTTTTT
CASSRGREKLFF
>-|TRBV7-9|TRBJ2-3|TRBD1
TGTGCCAGCAGCCCAGGGACAGCCCCTAGCACAGATACGCAGTATTTT
CASSPGTAPSTDTQYF
>-|TRBV6-5|TRBJ2-7|-
TGTGCCAGCAGTTACTCGGAAACCTTCTACGAGCAGTACTTC
CASSYSETFYEQYF
>-|TRBV5-4|TRBJ2-7|TRBD2
TGTGCCAGCAGCGTGGGACTAGCTAAGTACTTC
CASSVGLAKYF
>-|TRBV5-6|TRBJ1-3|TRBD1
TGTGCCAGCAGCTATCGGACAGGGGGAAGCTCTGGAAACACCATATATTTT
CASSYRTGGSSGNTIYF
>few|TRBV19|TRBJ1-2|-
TGTGCCAGTAGAAGGGGGGAAGATAACTATGGCTACACCTTC
CASRRGEDNYGYTF
>-|TRBV11-3|TRBJ2-5|-
TGTGCCAGCAGCTTAGTTATAGCGGCAGAAGAGACCCAGTACTTC
CASSLVIAAEETQYF
>once|TRBV2|TRBJ1-3|-
TGTGCCAGCAGTCTTGAAAGCTCTGGAAACACCATATATTTT
CASSLESSGNTIYF
>-|TRBV29-1|TRBJ1-1|-
TGCAGCGGGGGCGAGAACACTGAAGCTTTCTTT
CSGGENTEAFF
>-|TRBV11-3|TRBJ2-1|-
TGTGCCAGCAGCTTAGTCCTAGCAGGAGAGAATGAGCAGTTCTTC
CASSLVLAGENEQFF
>-|TRBV7-2|TRBJ2-5|-
TGTGCCAGCACCCCCGGGGACATTCAAGAGACCCAGTACTTC
CASTPGDIQETQYF
>-|TRBV19|TRBJ1-5|-
TGTGCCAGTATTCGGGGGAGCGGGGCAACAAATAGCAATCAGCCCCAGCATTTT
CASIRGSGATNSNQPQHF
>-|TRBV10-3|TRBJ1-4|-
TGTGCCATCTCGAAGAGCGAGTCTACTAATGAAAAACTGTTTTTT
CAISKSESTNEKLFF